Shown below are 31 T cell receptor beta chains from a single sample sequenced in a study of cytomegalovirus exposure and HLA in healthy donors. With 60 Vbeta and 13 Jbeta primers, the PCR was carried out. Generated by immunoSEQ multiplex PCR, the TCRdb table keeps only in-frame clones and is missing some. The sample has approximately 60,000 clones, over 80% seen once. Material for sequencing was PBMCs. These TCRs come from a man aged 25 to 45 in good health and CMV-seronegative.

This chain links TRBV18 with TRBJ2-2, with 8 nucleotides matching TRBD1. The CDR3 is 16 residues long. After removal of 2 bases from V and 5 bases from J, the junction contained 7 bases not matched to a gene. In germline, CDR1 is KGHSH, CDR2 LQKENI. The CDR3 nucleotides are TGTGCCAGCTCACCAACCTCCCGACAGGGGACCGGGGAGCTGTTTTTT. Encoded protein: CASSPTSRQGTGELFF.

The chain is built from TRBV2 and TRBJ2-2; 11 nucleotides match TRBD2. Unmatched junction bases numbered 6, after V lost 3 bases and J lost 0 bases. The CDR3 length is 18 residues. Germline lookup yields CDR1 SNHLY and CDR2 FYNNEI. CDR3 nucleotides: TGTGCCAGCAGTGAGCCCGGGACTAGCGGATCGAACACCGGGGAGCTGTTTTTT. Translation gives CASSEPGTSGSNTGELFF.

The chain is built from TRBV6-5 and TRBJ1-1; 8 bases fit TRBD1. J was trimmed by 3 bases and V by 6 bases; bases with no gene match: 6. CDR1 is MNHEY, CDR2 SVGAGI, per germline. There are 14 residues in the CDR3. CDR3 DNA sequence: TGTGCCAGCAGCCCAGGGGGCGTTCACACTGAAGCTTTCTTT. It is translated as CASSPGGVHTEAFF.

The gene calls are TRBV6-5 and TRBJ2-1; 7 nucleotides align to TRBD2. The CDR3 length is 15 residues. Germline V gene sequence: CDR1 MNHEY, CDR2 SVGAGI. With 4 bases clipped from V and 2 bases from J, the junction kept 5 bases outside the gene matches. The CDR3 sequence is CASSLLAGPYNEQFF. The CDR3 DNA reads as TGTGCCAGCAGTTTATTAGCGGGTCCCTACAATGAGCAGTTCTTC.

The CDR3 loop reads CASSIDGLAGGLIDTQYF. The DNA for the CDR3 is TGTGCCAGTAGTATAGACGGACTAGCGGGAGGGCTAATAGATACGCAGTATTTT. V is TRBV19 and J is TRBJ2-3; 15 bases align to TRBD2. Germline values: CDR1 LNHDA, CDR2 SQIVND (reference sequence). With V trimmed by 0 bases and J by 5 bases, 6 bases remained unmatched. The CDR3 covers 18 residues.

This clone occurred a few times. The chain employs TRBV9 and TRBJ1-2; the D is unclear. Germline V gene sequence: CDR1 SGDLS, CDR2 YYNGEE. This CDR3 contains 15 residues. V dropped 0 bases and J dropped 1 base, with 10 bases sitting between them. The CDR3: CASSVGAVLNYGYTF. The CDR3 coding sequence is TGTGCCAGCAGCGTAGGGGCAGTCCTTAACTATGGCTACACCTTC.

The chain uses TRBV18 and TRBJ1-4; possibly TRBD1 for D (6 bases). V lost 5 bases and J lost 0, with 10 bases in between. Germline V gives CDR1 KGHSH, CDR2 LQKENI. This CDR3 is 15 amino acids long. CDR3 in DNA: TGTGCCAGCTCAACCAGACAGGCAACTAATGAAAAACTGTTTTTT. Translating gives CASSTRQATNEKLFF.

This clone was observed a few times. V usage is TRBV6-6 and J usage is TRBJ1-1; D ambiguous. Germline V lookup: CDR1 MNHNY, CDR2 SVGAGI (reference sequence). The CDR3 is 11 residues long. Between the trimmed V and J ends, which lost 3 bases and 8 bases, there was a span of 7 bases. The CDR3 spells CASSYREEAFF. CDR3 nucleotides: TGTGCCAGCAGTTATCGGGAAGAAGCTTTCTTT.

This rearrangement joins TRBV5-3 to TRBJ2-7, with D uncertain. TRBV5-3 is flagged as an ORF with uncertain function. CDR3 length: 14 residues. Between the trimmed V and J ends, which lost 1 base and 2 bases, there was a span of 10 bases. CDR3 bases: TGTGCCAGAAGCTTGAGGCAGGAAACCTACGAGCAGTACTTC. It translates to CARSLRQETYEQYF.

The rearrangement links TRBV6-1 to TRBJ2-1, with D maybe TRBD2 (6 bases). CDR3 length: 16 residues. CDR1 is MNHNS and CDR2 is SASEGT in the germline V gene. The germline V and J ends were trimmed by 2 bases and 4 bases, with 15 bases remaining between them. The chain's CDR3 is CASSEIGVAAYNEQFF. CDR3 sequence (DNA): TGTGCCAGCAGTGAAATTGGCGTAGCGGCGTACAATGAGCAGTTCTTC.

This rearrangement joins TRBV5-4 to TRBJ1-4, with 10 bases fitting TRBD1. The CDR3 length is 14 residues. The germline gives CDR1 SGHNT, CDR2 YYREEE (reference sequence). After removal of 4 bases from V and 8 bases from J, the junction contained 5 bases not matched to a gene. CDR3 residues: CASSRQGAAEKLFF. In DNA form, the CDR3 reads TGTGCCAGCAGCCGACAGGGGGCGGCGGAAAAACTGTTTTTT. Complete variable domain (other parts from reference TRBV5-4 and TRBJ1-4): ETGVTQSPTHLIKTRGQQVTLRCSSQSGHNTVSWYQQALGQGPQFIFQYYREEENGRGNFPPRFSGLQFPNYSSELNVNALELDDSALYLCASSRQGAAEKLFFGSGTQLSVL.

This clone was seen only once. The rearrangement links TRBV27 to TRBJ2-1, with TRBD2 matching over 10 bases. V lost 0 bases to trimming and J lost 2 bases; unmatched junction nucleotides: 1. CDR3 length equals 16 residues. Germline lookup yields CDR1 MNHEY and CDR2 SMNVEV (reference sequence). CDR3 in amino acids: CASSLSGLAAYNEQFF. The CDR3 region has the DNA TGTGCCAGCAGTTTATCCGGACTAGCGGCCTACAATGAGCAGTTCTTC.

J is TRBJ1-1 and V is TRBV13, with TRBD1 as a possible D gene (5 bases). Trimming shortened V by 2 bases and J by 5 bases, and 18 bases separated the two germline ends. The CDR3 extends over 16 amino acids. In germline, CDR1 is PRHDT, CDR2 FYEKMQ (reference sequence). As DNA, the CDR3 is TGTGCCAGCAGCTTAATGAGGGGAGGCGGTCGAACTGAAGCTTTCTTT. Translated: CASSLMRGGGRTEAFF.

The gene calls are TRBV5-1 and TRBJ2-2; 7 bases are a match to TRBD2. With 4 bases clipped from V and 4 bases from J, the junction kept 10 bases outside the gene matches. The CDR3 is 16 residues long. Looked up from germline, CDR1 is SGHRS and CDR2 is YFSETQ. For the CDR3, the DNA is TGCGCCAGCAGCCGGTCCTCAGCGGGGAGCACCGGGGAGCTGTTTTTT. Translation gives CASSRSSAGSTGELFF.

The V and J genes are TRBV7-2 and TRBJ2-7; D not resolved. The CDR3 is made up of 14 amino acids. V lost 1 base to trimming and J lost 2 bases, with 9 bases between them. Germline V gene data show CDR1 as SGHTA and CDR2 as FQGNSA. The CDR3 coding sequence is TGTGCCAGCAGCTTAGGGCAGTTCCCCTACGAGCAGTACTTC. Amino acids: CASSLGQFPYEQYF. Variable domain in full (rest from reference TRBV7-2 and TRBJ2-7): GAGVSQSPSNKVTEKGKDVELRCDPISGHTALYWYRQSLGQGLEFLIYFQGNSAPDKSGLPSDRFSAERTGGSVSTLTIQRTQQEDSAVYLCASSLGQFPYEQYFGPGTRLTVT.

V and J are TRBV11-3 and TRBJ2-1, with 12 bases matching TRBD2. Trimming removed 4 bases from V and 8 bases from J; junction bases left unmatched: 6. Germline lookup yields CDR1 SGHNT and CDR2 YENEEA. The CDR3 loop spans 15 amino acids. The CDR3 sequence: CASSSGLAGIYEQFF. CDR3 coding DNA: TGTGCCAGCAGCTCTGGACTAGCGGGAATCTATGAGCAGTTCTTC.

The chain is built from TRBV18 and TRBJ2-3, with D perhaps matching TRBD1 (6 bases). The CDR3 sequence is 17 residues long. CDR1 is KGHSH and CDR2 is LQKENI in the germline V gene. Trimming cost V 6 bases and J 1 base, with 20 bases left between them. CDR3: CASSHTRTEGGTDTQYF. The CDR3 DNA follows: TGTGCCAGCTCCCACACCCGGACAGAAGGGGGCACAGATACGCAGTATTTT. The full variable domain, rest sourced from reference TRBV18 and TRBJ2-3, is NAGVMQNPRHLVRRRGQEARLRCSPMKGHSHVYWYRQLPEEGLKFMVYLQKENIIDESGMPKERFSAEFPKEGPSILRIQQVVRGDSAAYFCASSHTRTEGGTDTQYFGPGTRLTVL.

This chain connects TRBV5-1 to TRBJ2-7; the D gene is possibly TRBD1 (6 bases). Germline CDR1 reads SGHRS; CDR2 reads YFSETQ. Trimming took 3 bases from V and 3 from J, leaving 16 bases between them. This CDR3 has 15 residues. The CDR3 DNA is TGCGCCAGCAGCTACGGACAGATTGGTTACTACGAGCAGTACTTC. It is translated as CASSYGQIGYYEQYF.

The rearrangement joins TRBV19 to TRBJ1-2, with TRBD1 identical over 8 bases. This CDR3 spans 14 amino acids. Germline V lookup: CDR1 LNHDA, CDR2 SQIVND (reference sequence). The CDR3 is CASTGERPNYGYTF. In DNA, the CDR3 is TGTGCTTCGACAGGGGAGAGACCTAACTATGGCTACACCTTC.

This sequence joins TRBV5-1 and TRBJ1-1; TRBD1 aligns across 8 bases. V gave up 5 bases and J gave up 5 bases; unmatched junction bases: 11. From germline, CDR1 is SGHRS and CDR2 YFSETQ. The CDR3 length is 15 residues. CDR3 DNA: TGCGCCAGCAGACCACTCGACAGGGGAAAGACTGAAGCTTTCTTT. Amino acids: CASRPLDRGKTEAFF.

The chain links TRBV6-1 to TRBJ2-7; 12 positions match TRBD2. This CDR3 has 15 amino acids. Germline V gives CDR1 MNHNS, CDR2 SASEGT. Trimming cost V 5 bases and J 4 bases; bases outside gene matches: 6. DNA of the CDR3: TGTGCCAGCAGTCTAGCGGGAGGGGAATGGTACGAGCAGTACTTC. Encoded protein: CASSLAGGEWYEQYF.

This clone was seen just once. The V call is TRBV28, the J call TRBJ1-4; 9 bases line up with TRBD1. Per germline, CDR1 MDHEN and CDR2 SYDVKM. Losses at the gene ends were 4 bases for V and 10 bases for J; bases not matched to a gene: 13. The CDR3 extends over 16 amino acids. CDR3 nucleotide sequence: TGTGCCAGCAGTTCCGAATCCGGGACAGGGATTGGAAAACTGTTTTTT. It translates to CASSSESGTGIGKLFF.

The V and J genes are TRBV2 and TRBJ1-2, with a possible D match to TRBD1 (5 bases). Germline V CDR1 and CDR2: SNHLY, FYNNEI. Trimming shortened V by 3 bases and J by 4 bases, and 18 bases separated the two germline ends. This CDR3 is built from 16 residues. In DNA, the CDR3 is TGTGCCAGCAGTGAGAGGCAGGGTACTACGCGCTATGGCTACACCTTC. This translates into CASSERQGTTRYGYTF.

Regarding this clone: Additional DNA sequences in this sample encode the identical CDR3. The J gene is TRBJ2-5, the V gene TRBV5-1, with 7 nucleotides matching TRBD1. Trimming at V came to 2 bases and at J to 5 bases, leaving 6 bases not matched to a gene. The CDR3 loop spans 14 amino acids. CDR1 SGHRS and CDR2 YFSETQ come from the germline V gene. The CDR3: CASSLGQGVETQYF. CDR3 coding DNA: TGCGCCAGCAGCTTAGGGCAGGGGGTGGAGACCCAGTACTTC.

V is TRBV5-1 and J is TRBJ2-5; the match to TRBD1 covers 7 bases. The germline V gene encodes CDR1 SGHRS and CDR2 YFSETQ. V was clipped by 5 bases and J by 1 base; unmatched bases: 5. This CDR3 is built from 14 residues. CDR3 DNA sequence: TGCGCCAGCAGGATTGGACAGGCCCAAGAGACCCAGTACTTC. Translated: CASRIGQAQETQYF.

The V call is TRBV19, the J call TRBJ2-2; no clear D. Germline assignment: CDR1 LNHDA and CDR2 SQIVND (reference sequence). The V and J ends lost 0 bases and 2 bases respectively, with 4 bases between them. CDR3 length: 14 amino acids. In DNA, the CDR3 is TGTGCCAGTAGTATAGAGAGAAACACCGGGGAGCTGTTTTTT. This sequence encodes CASSIERNTGELFF.

The chain combines TRBV6-1 with TRBJ1-6; tentatively, D is TRBD1 (5 bases). Per the germline V gene, CDR1 is MNHNS and CDR2 is SASEGT. The V gene lost 2 bases and the J gene lost 7 bases, with 15 bases spanning the gap. CDR3 length equals 16 residues. CDR3 coding DNA: TGTGCCAGCAGTGAAACCAGGGCTATCCCCAATTCACCCCTCCACTTT. Its translation is CASSETRAIPNSPLHF.

This clone was counted between two and nine times. The chain uses TRBV13 and TRBJ2-4, with 9 positions matching TRBD1. Germline assignment: CDR1 PRHDT and CDR2 FYEKMQ (reference sequence). The CDR3 sequence is 16 residues long. With V trimmed by 5 bases and J by 0 bases, 5 bases remained unmatched. CDR3 sequence reads: CASSRGDREAKNIQYF. The CDR3 coding sequence is TGTGCCAGCAGCCGAGGGGACAGGGAAGCCAAAAACATTCAGTACTTC.

The chain employs TRBV5-1 and TRBJ2-2; D is undetermined. Trimming pared 1 base from V and 5 bases from J, leaving 9 bases between. The germline CDR1 and CDR2 sequences are SGHRS and YFSETQ. This CDR3 is built from 14 residues. CDR3 sequence reads: CASSLRLGTGELFF. For the CDR3, the DNA is TGCGCCAGCAGCTTGAGGCTAGGAACCGGGGAGCTGTTTTTT.

The rearrangement joins TRBV4-2 to TRBJ2-1; 9 nucleotides agree with TRBD1. This CDR3 has 17 amino acids. Germline CDR1 LGHNA, CDR2 YNFKEQ. With 1 base clipped from V and 6 bases from J, the junction kept 10 bases outside the gene matches. The CDR3 sequence is CASSQGAGTGLFNEQFF. For the CDR3, the DNA is TGTGCCAGCAGCCAAGGGGCGGGGACAGGGTTATTCAATGAGCAGTTCTTC.

The V and J genes are TRBV7-3 and TRBJ2-3; possibly TRBD1 for D (6 bases). Trimming shortened V by 4 bases and J by 2 bases, and 16 bases separated the two germline ends. Germline-derived CDR1 and CDR2 are SGHTA and FQGTGA. This CDR3 spans 16 amino acids. Here the CDR3 reads CASSWTLTGTTDTQYF. In nucleotides, the CDR3 is TGTGCCAGCAGCTGGACCCTGACAGGAACCACAGATACGCAGTATTTT. The full variable domain, with the rest looked up from reference TRBV7-3 and TRBJ2-3, is GAGVSQTPSNKVTEKGKYVELRCDPISGHTALYWYRQSLGQGPEFLIYFQGTGAADDSGLPNDRFFAVRPEGSVSTLKIQRTERGDSAVYLCASSWTLTGTTDTQYFGPGTRLTVL.